This T cell receptor (beta chain) comes out of a study of cytomegalovirus exposure and HLA in healthy donors. The study, taken as a whole, reports: In vitro data verified a few CMV-associated chains as specific for CMV antigens. Cytomegalovirus association was assigned to under 200 TCR beta chains.

Germline V gene sequence: CDR1 SGHRS, CDR2 YFSETQ. V lost 0 bases and J lost 6, with 11 bases in between. The CDR3 loop spans 14 amino acids. Vbeta (60) and Jbeta (13) primers were used in the PCR. The method was immunoSEQ multiplex PCR; TCRdb's version includes in-frame clones alone and lacks a portion of them. The data hold around 170,000 clones, with just under 80% observed a single time. This clone was recorded once. Its antigen remains unidentified. The chain has TRBV5-1 and TRBJ2-3, with D hard to call. The receptor was isolated from a woman in her 30s in good health and CMV-seronegative. The sequenced sample was PBMCs. The DNA for the CDR3 is TGCGCCAGCAGCTTGGCCTCCCCTGCGGATACGCAGTATTTT. It codes for CASSLASPADTQYF.